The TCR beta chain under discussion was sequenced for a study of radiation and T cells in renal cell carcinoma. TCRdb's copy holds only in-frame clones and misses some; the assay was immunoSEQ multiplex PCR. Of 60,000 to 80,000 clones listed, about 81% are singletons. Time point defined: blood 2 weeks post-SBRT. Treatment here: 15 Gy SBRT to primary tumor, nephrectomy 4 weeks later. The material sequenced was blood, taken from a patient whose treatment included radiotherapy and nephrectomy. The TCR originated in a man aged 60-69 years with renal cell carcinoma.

The CDR3 loop reads CASSLDQGTGELFF. The DNA of the CDR3 is TGCGCCAGCAGCTTGGATCAGGGGACCGGGGAGCTGTTTTTT. V gene TRBV5-1 combines with J gene TRBJ2-2, with D possibly being TRBD1 (6 bases). V lost 0 bases and J lost 5, with 8 bases in between. Germline V gene sequence: CDR1 SGHRS, CDR2 YFSETQ. The CDR3 is 14 amino acids. Full variable domain (missing parts from reference TRBV5-1 and TRBJ2-2): KAGVTQTPRYLIKTRGQQVTLSCSPISGHRSVSWYQQTPGQGLQFLFEYFSETQRNKGNFPGRFSGRQFSNSRSEMNVSTLELGDSALYLCASSLDQGTGELFFGEGSRLTVL.